Sequencing of this T cell receptor beta chain was carried out in a study of T cells in Graves' hyperthyroidism and ophthalmopathy. Stable hyperthyroidism: no ophthalmopathy progression over 18 months of follow-up. Diagnoses were made from clinical symptoms, serum measures (thyroxine and TRAb), thyroid ultrasound and orbital computed tomography. From RNA transcripts, TCR beta CDR3 regions were amplified. HTBI primers were used for first-round RT-PCR of the TCR CDR3. MiXCR, applied by TCRdb to the multiplex PCR reads, yields one record per CDR3 protein. In the table there are about 560,000 distinct CDR3 sequences, 16% of which are singletons. Germline V lookup: CDR1 SGHDN, CDR2 FVKESK. There are 18 residues in the CDR3. The V end lost 8 bases, the J end lost 0 bases, and 23 bases lay between the germline ends.

The rearrangement joins TRBV14 to TRBJ1-5; D is undetermined. Input material: blood. The receptor's source is a woman aged 18 to 35 with Graves' hyperthyroidism. CDR3 nucleotide sequence: TGTGCCAGCTTTCTTTATACCCGGGCAGCTTATAGCAATCAGCCCCAGCATTTT. Translated, it gives CASFLYTRAAYSNQPQHF.